The entry below gives a single T cell receptor beta chain sequence along with its context. The repertoire was sequenced with immunoSEQ multiplex PCR; TCRdb's copy has only in-frame clones and lacks some. The sample comprises about 160,000 clones, roughly nine tenths of which are singletons, and about 4.4% rests with the top ten. This specimen belongs to a study of lymphopenia after photon versus proton radiotherapy. This specimen was peripheral blood, taken from a patient treated with photon-based radiotherapy. The TCR was taken from a man aged 45-65 years with gastric cancer.

CDR3 amino acids: CASSPPGLAATDTQYF. The DNA of the CDR3 is TGTGCCAGCTCACCACCGGGACTAGCGGCCACAGATACGCAGTATTTT. The chain is built from TRBV18 and TRBJ2-3, with 11 bases that match TRBD2. CDR1 and CDR2 from the germline V gene are KGHSH and LQKENI. J gave up 2 bases and V 0 bases, and 1 base lay outside the gene matches. This CDR3 spans 16 amino acids.